These T cell receptor beta chains were read from a single sample in a study of cytomegalovirus exposure and HLA in healthy donors. The data were produced by immunoSEQ multiplex PCR, yet TCRdb's version contains in-frame clones alone and is incomplete. The sample contains 130,000 to 150,000 clones, over 65% of which appear only once. Source material: PBMCs. These TCRs come from a man between 40 and 49 years old in good health and CMV-seropositive. CDR3s include the opening cysteine and the closing phenylalanine or tryptophan. Each record gives: CDR3 DNA, CDR3 protein, clone size, D gene, J gene, V gene. The D gene is left open where the match is weak. Expanded clones are given a class, and other clones once, few, many or no size at all.

TGTGCCAGCAGCTTGCAGGGGACAACTAATGAAAAACTGTTTTTT CASSLQGTTNEKLFF NA NA TRBJ1-4 TRBV5-8
TGTGCCACCAGACAGGAACTCAATCAGCCCCAGCATTTT CATRQELNQPQHF NA NA TRBJ1-5 TRBV19
TGTGCCAGCAGCCAAGATGGGGGGGCTGTTAACACTGAAGCTTTCTTT CASSQDGGAVNTEAFF NA NA TRBJ1-1 TRBV14
TGTGCCTGGAAAGAGCCAGCGGGAAGGGGAGATACGCAGTATTTT CAWKEPAGRGDTQYF NA TRBD2 TRBJ2-3 TRBV30
TGTGCCAGCAGCTTAGGGTCGGGAGGGATTGAGCAGTTCTTC CASSLGSGGIEQFF NA TRBD2 TRBJ2-1 TRBV7-8
TGTGCCATGAAACAGGGGGCTCTGAACACTGAAGCTTTCTTT CAMKQGALNTEAFF NA TRBD1 TRBJ1-1 TRBV10-3
TGTGCCAGCAGTTTATCGGGACTCGCCGAAGAGACCCAGTACTTC CASSLSGLAEETQYF NA NA TRBJ2-5 TRBV28
TGTGCCAGCAGTTCCCCTAGGAATGAGCAGTTCTTC CASSSPRNEQFF NA NA TRBJ2-1 TRBV27
TGTGCCAGCAGTTTAATAGTAGGGGCGAACACTGAAGCTTTCTTT CASSLIVGANTEAFF few NA TRBJ1-1 TRBV28
TGTGCCAGCAGCCCTCTGTACAGGATAAACTATGGCTACACCTTC CASSPLYRINYGYTF few NA TRBJ1-2 TRBV7-2
TGTGCCAGCAGTTTATCGGGTACTAATGAAAAACTGTTTTTT CASSLSGTNEKLFF few NA TRBJ1-4 TRBV28
TGTGCCAGTGGCGAAACAGGGGGCTTTATCAGGGAGCTGTTTTTT CASGETGGFIRELFF once TRBD1 TRBJ2-2 TRBV19
TGTGCCAGCAGCCCCGGACACGGACGTAGCACCGGGGAGCTGTTTTTT CASSPGHGRSTGELFF once NA TRBJ2-2 TRBV11-1
TGTGCCACCTGGGACAGGGTAACCTACGAGCAGTACTTC CATWDRVTYEQYF NA TRBD1 TRBJ2-7 TRBV6-6
TGTTCCAGCAGCTTAGGAGGACAGGGAGGCACTGAAGCTTTCTTT CSSSLGGQGGTEAFF once TRBD1 TRBJ1-1 TRBV7-3